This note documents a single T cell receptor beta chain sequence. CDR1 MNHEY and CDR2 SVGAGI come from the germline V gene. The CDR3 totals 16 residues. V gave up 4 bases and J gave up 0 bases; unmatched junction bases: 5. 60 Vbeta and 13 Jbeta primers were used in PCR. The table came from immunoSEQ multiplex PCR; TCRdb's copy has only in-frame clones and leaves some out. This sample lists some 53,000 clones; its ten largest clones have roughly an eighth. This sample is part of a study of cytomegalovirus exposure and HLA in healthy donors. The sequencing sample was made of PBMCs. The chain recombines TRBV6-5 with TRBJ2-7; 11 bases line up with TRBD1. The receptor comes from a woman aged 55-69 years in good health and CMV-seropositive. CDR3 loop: CASSWGGQGVSYEQYF. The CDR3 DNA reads TGTGCCAGCAGTTGGGGGGGACAGGGGGTCTCCTACGAGCAGTACTTC.